Below, 30 T cell receptor beta chains from the same sample are listed, as sequenced in a study of T cells in Graves' hyperthyroidism and ophthalmopathy. TCR beta CDR3 regions were amplified from RNA transcripts. The TCR CDR3 was amplified in a first-round RT-PCR using the HTBI primer set. TCRdb re-called the multiplex PCR reads through MiXCR, storing one row per CDR3 protein. Of about 250,000 distinct CDR3 sequences listed, roughly 20% are singletons. Sequenced material: blood. The receptors come from a man aged 25-45 years with Graves' ophthalmopathy.

This clonotype was detected many times. CDR3 DNA sequence: TGTGCCAGCAGCTTTATCCCGATACCGGGACTTAACAATGAGCAGTTCTTC. Residues: CASSFIPIPGLNNEQFF. The chain is built from TRBV7-3 and TRBJ2-1; perhaps TRBD2 as D (6 bases). Looked up from germline, CDR1 is SGHTA and CDR2 is FQGTGA. The CDR3 runs to 17 residues. The V end lost 3 bases, the J end lost 5 bases, and 20 bases lay between the germline ends.

There are many counts of this clonotype. The genes are TRBV11-2 and TRBJ2-1; D not certain. Germline CDR1 and CDR2: SGHAT and FQNNGV. Deletions cut 4 bases from V and 2 bases from J, with 3 bases between. CDR3 length: 12 amino acids. In DNA form, the CDR3 reads TGTGCCAGCAGCTGGACCTACAATGAGCAGTTCTTC. Its protein is CASSWTYNEQFF.

This clonotype was seen more than once but under ten times. This chain joins TRBV27 and TRBJ2-7, with a possible D match to TRBD1 (5 bases). Germline-derived CDR1 and CDR2 are MNHEY and SMNVEV (reference sequence). The CDR3 has 14 amino acids. V dropped 2 bases and J dropped 5 bases, with 13 bases sitting between them. CDR3 sequence: CASSLRGRMNEQYF. CDR3 coding DNA: TGTGCCAGCAGTTTAAGGGGTAGGATGAACGAGCAGTACTTC.

This clonotype was detected only a few times. The rearrangement links TRBV29-1 to TRBJ2-3; possibly TRBD1 for D (6 bases). The ends were cut back, 1 base at V and 2 bases at J, with 13 bases in the middle. This CDR3 spans 15 amino acids. In germline, CDR1 is SQVTM, CDR2 ANQGSEA. CDR3 sequence: CSVEALTGTTDTQYF. The CDR3 DNA reads as TGCAGCGTTGAAGCGTTAACAGGGACCACAGATACGCAGTATTTT.

The genes are TRBV6-1 and TRBJ2-3; weak D call: TRBD2 (5 bases). V lost 7 bases and J 5 bases, leaving 7 bases between the germline ends. From germline, CDR1 is MNHNS and CDR2 SASEGT. The CDR3 sequence is 11 residues long. The CDR3 reads CASNRGDTQYF. CDR3 DNA sequence: TGTGCCAGCAATCGGGGAGATACGCAGTATTTT.

The V gene is TRBV30, the J gene TRBJ1-3, with 7 bases identical to TRBD1. Germline values: CDR1 GTSNPN, CDR2 SVGIG (reference sequence). This CDR3 contains 14 residues. CDR3 sequence: CASRDSRSGNTIYF. CDR3 nucleotides: TGTGCGTCCCGGGACAGCCGCTCTGGAAACACCATATATTTT. The full variable domain, with the rest looked up from reference TRBV30 and TRBJ1-3, is SQTIHQWPATLVQPVGSPLSLECTVEGTSNPNLYWYRQAAGRGLQLLFYSVGIGQISSEVPQNLSASRPQDRQFILSSKKLLLSDSGFYLCASRDSRSGNTIYFGEGSWLTVV.

The CDR3 sequence: CASSLTGQSYNEQFF. CDR3 in DNA: TGCGCCAGCAGCTTGACCGGACAGAGCTACAATGAGCAGTTCTTC. The V gene is TRBV5-1, the J gene TRBJ2-1; TRBD1 is a possible D gene (6 bases). Trimming took off 1 base at V and 3 bases at J, with 11 bases between the two ends. From germline, CDR1 is SGHRS and CDR2 YFSETQ. This CDR3 region has 15 residues. The full variable domain, rest sourced from reference TRBV5-1 and TRBJ2-1, is KAGVTQTPRYLIKTRGQQVTLSCSPISGHRSVSWYQQTPGQGLQFLFEYFSETQRNKGNFPGRFSGRQFSNSRSEMNVSTLELGDSALYLCASSLTGQSYNEQFFGPGTRLTVL.

This clonotype was seen ten or more times. The rearrangement uses TRBV7-3 and TRBJ2-1; 11 bases are shared with TRBD2. V lost 5 bases and J lost 8; bases outside the gene matches: 11. Germline CDR1 is SGHTA and CDR2 is FQGTGA. This CDR3 has 16 residues. The CDR3 loop reads CASSPGLAAPRDEQFF. CDR3 nucleotide sequence: TGTGCCAGCAGCCCGGGACTAGCGGCACCGAGGGATGAGCAGTTCTTC.

On this clonotype itself: With a much larger clone just one base away, this may be a read error. CDR3 loop: CASSLLVNEQFF. The CDR3 nucleotides are TGTGCCAGCAGTTTATTGGTCAATGAGCAGTTCTTC. The V and J genes are TRBV28 and TRBJ2-1; D is unresolved. Germline assignment: CDR1 MDHEN and CDR2 SYDVKM. There are 12 residues in the CDR3. With 1 base removed from V and 6 bases from J, the gap between germline ends came to 4 bases.

This clonotype was seen many times. The chain uses TRBV18 and TRBJ2-3, with D possibly matching TRBD2 (6 bases). Germline V lookup: CDR1 KGHSH, CDR2 LQKENI. V was clipped by 6 bases and J by 2 bases, with 18 bases between them. CDR3 length: 16 amino acids. The CDR3 region has the DNA TGTGCCAGCTCGCCCAGAGCCAGCGGGCTCACAGATACGCAGTATTTT. Amino acids: CASSPRASGLTDTQYF.

This chain joins TRBV7-9 and TRBJ1-3; D gene uncertain. CDR3 length: 15 amino acids. Trimming took off 0 bases at V and 0 bases at J, with 6 bases between the two ends. Germline V gene data show CDR1 as SEHNR and CDR2 as FQNEAQ (reference sequence). CDR3 nucleotides: TGTGCCAGCAGCTTAGCGTTTCTCTCTGGAAACACCATATATTTT. Translation: CASSLAFLSGNTIYF.

This clonotype has only a few counts. The chain carries TRBV20-1 and TRBJ2-5; D may match TRBD1 or TRBD2 (7 bases each). V lost 4 bases, J lost 2 bases, and 14 bases lay in between. Per the germline V gene, CDR1 is DFQATT and CDR2 is SNEGSKA (reference sequence). CDR3 length: 14 amino acids. The CDR3 DNA follows: TGCAGTGCTATCTCAGGGGGGGGACAAGAGACCCAGTACTTC. Amino acid sequence: CSAISGGGQETQYF.

This clonotype was seen a handful of times. This chain connects TRBV13 to TRBJ2-1; D ambiguous. Per the germline V gene, CDR1 is PRHDT and CDR2 is FYEKMQ (reference sequence). The CDR3 has 12 residues. V lost 6 bases and J lost 6, with 9 bases in between. The CDR3 loop reads CASSSRINEQFF. For the CDR3, the DNA is TGTGCCAGCAGTTCTAGGATCAATGAGCAGTTCTTC. Combining the CDR3 with reference TRBV13 and TRBJ2-1 gives the whole variable domain AAGVIQSPRHLIKEKRETATLKCYPIPRHDTVYWYQQGPGQDPQFLISFYEKMQSDKGSIPDRFSAQQFSDYHSELNMSSLELGDSALYFCASSSRINEQFFGPGTRLTVL.

There are many counts of this clonotype. The chain couples TRBV3-1 to TRBJ2-3, with 9 positions matching TRBD1. The CDR3 extends over 13 amino acids. Germline CDR1 is LGHDT and CDR2 is YNNKEL (reference sequence). Trimming took 1 base from V and 11 from J; bases not matched to a gene: 4. The CDR3: CASSQAGTGLQYF. The CDR3 nucleotides are TGTGCCAGCAGCCAAGCGGGGACAGGGTTGCAGTATTTT.

V gene TRBV24-1 combines with J gene TRBJ2-3, with TRBD2 identical over 7 bases. CDR1 is KGHDR, CDR2 SFDVKD, per germline. The CDR3 loop spans 12 amino acids. Trimming cost V 3 bases and J 14 bases; bases outside gene matches: 7. The CDR3 region has the DNA TGTGCCACCAGTGATGGCGGGAGAGGGCCGTATTTT. Its translation is CATSDGGRGPYF.

J is TRBJ1-1 and V is TRBV20-1; possibly TRBD1 for D (5 bases). Germline CDR1 is DFQATT and CDR2 is SNEGSKA (reference sequence). The CDR3 totals 14 residues. V lost 2 bases and J lost 3, with 13 bases in between. The CDR3 DNA sequence: TGCAGTGCTAGATCCCGGGGGAGGGACACTGAAGCTTTCTTT. This gives the protein CSARSRGRDTEAFF.

There are many counts of this clonotype. This rearrangement joins TRBV5-1 to TRBJ1-4, with D unclear. V lost 3 bases to trimming and J lost 0 bases, with 12 bases between them. This CDR3 has 16 residues. Germline loops: CDR1 SGHRS, CDR2 YFSETQ. The DNA of the CDR3 is TGCGCCAGCAGCTGGGCGTGGGGTACAACTAATGAAAAACTGTTTTTT. It codes for CASSWAWGTTNEKLFF.

The rearrangement joins TRBV5-1 to TRBJ1-6, with D possibly TRBD1 on 5 matching bases. CDR3 size: 16 residues. V was pared by 0 bases and J by 8 bases, with 15 bases between. Germline-derived CDR1 and CDR2 are SGHRS and YFSETQ. CDR3 nucleotides: TGCGCCAGCAGCTTGGCACCGGGACCGACCGATTCACCCCTCCACTTT. Amino acid sequence: CASSLAPGPTDSPLHF.

The chain combines TRBV20-1 with TRBJ2-2, with 9 bases that match TRBD2. Germline V gene lookup returns CDR1 DFQATT and CDR2 SNEGSKA (reference sequence). The CDR3 extends over 14 amino acids. Unmatched junction bases numbered 5, after V lost 5 bases and J lost 4 bases. CDR3 in DNA: TGCAGTGCTTCCGGGACTAGCAGCACCGGGGAGCTGTTTTTT. Residues: CSASGTSSTGELFF.

The V and J genes are TRBV5-8 and TRBJ1-6, with 8 bases fitting TRBD1. V lost 4 bases, J lost 7 bases, and 7 bases stayed unmatched. Germline V lookup: CDR1 SGHTS, CDR2 YDEGEE. The CDR3 consists of 15 residues. The CDR3 region has the DNA TGTGCCAGCAGCCTCGACAGGGGCCGAAATTCACCCCTCCACTTT. Residues: CASSLDRGRNSPLHF.

The chain joins TRBV19 to TRBJ1-1; D is perhaps TRBD1 (5 bases). CDR3 length: 15 amino acids. Between the trimmed V and J ends, which lost 3 bases and 1 base, there was a span of 12 bases. Germline CDR1 is LNHDA and CDR2 is SQIVND (reference sequence). The CDR3 spells CASSMGNQGNTEAFF. The CDR3 DNA reads as TGTGCCAGTAGTATGGGGAACCAGGGGAACACTGAAGCTTTCTTT.

CDR3 DNA sequence: TGCAGTGCCCGAGATAGCGGGAGTTCCGCCAAAAACATTCAGTACTTC. Translated, it gives CSARDSGSSAKNIQYF. The chain combines TRBV20-1 with TRBJ2-4; 9 bases are shared with TRBD2. Trimming took 6 bases from V and 1 from J; bases not matched to a gene: 10. Germline assignment: CDR1 DFQATT and CDR2 SNEGSKA (reference sequence). The CDR3 extends over 16 amino acids.

This clonotype was counted ten times or more. The chain is built from TRBV7-9 and TRBJ2-5, with D perhaps being TRBD1 or TRBD2 (6 bases each). This CDR3 is built from 16 residues. The V gene's germline CDR1 is SEHNR and CDR2 FQNEAQ (reference sequence). V gave up 6 bases and J gave up 3 bases, with 20 bases separating them. The CDR3: CASRKGGDSLKETQYF. DNA for the CDR3: TGTGCCAGCAGAAAGGGGGGAGACTCACTAAAAGAGACCCAGTACTTC.

As to this clonotype: Sequence at one end of the junction differs from germline and may be a read error. The chain combines TRBV14 with TRBJ2-1; possibly TRBD2 for D (6 bases). The CDR3 consists of 17 residues. Per the germline V gene, CDR1 is SGHDN and CDR2 is FVKESK. CDR3 sequence: CASSQGGFGSRSNGQFF. The CDR3 bases are TGTGCCAGCAGCCAAGGAGGGTTCGGGAGTCGGAGCAATGGGCAGTTCTTC.

This clonotype was observed a few times. This sequence joins TRBV24-1 and TRBJ1-2, with TRBD1 as a possible D gene (5 bases). Germline V gives CDR1 KGHDR, CDR2 SFDVKD. Trimming removed 3 bases from V and 4 bases from J, with 14 bases in between. This CDR3 is built from 15 residues. The DNA for the CDR3 is TGTGCCACCAGTGATCGACAGTTCCAGGGCTATGGCTACACCTTC. It codes for CATSDRQFQGYGYTF.

On this clonotype itself: With a much larger clone just one base away, this may be a read error. This sequence joins TRBV15 and TRBJ2-1, with 7 nucleotides matching TRBD1. V was clipped by 1 base and J by 4 bases; unmatched bases: 4. The CDR3 length is 15 residues. Germline V gene data show CDR1 as LNHNV and CDR2 as YYDKDF (reference sequence). The CDR3 DNA sequence: TGTGCCACCAGCAGAGTTTCGACAGGGTACAATGAGCAGTTCTTC. Translation gives CATSRVSTGYNEQFF.

This clonotype has a count of ten or more. This sequence joins TRBV27 and TRBJ2-7; 12 bases agree with TRBD2. CDR3 length: 15 amino acids. Germline V gives CDR1 MNHEY, CDR2 SMNVEV (reference sequence). The V segment lost 5 bases and the J segment 7 bases; nucleotides outside the gene matches: 9. This chain's CDR3 is CASSLRLAGVQEQYF. DNA of the CDR3: TGTGCCAGCAGTCTCAGACTAGCGGGAGTACAGGAGCAGTACTTC.

This chain uses TRBV7-9 with TRBJ1-2, with D possibly being TRBD1 (6 bases). Trimming took 5 bases from V and 8 from J, leaving 12 bases between them. Looked up from germline, CDR1 is SEHNR and CDR2 is FQNEAQ (reference sequence). The CDR3 totals 12 residues. The CDR3 bases are TGTGCCAGCAGCCGGACAGAGCCCGGCTACACCTTC. It specifies CASSRTEPGYTF. Full variable domain (outside the CDR3, taken from reference TRBV7-9 and TRBJ1-2): DTGVSQNPRHKITKRGQNVTFRCDPISEHNRLYWYRQTLGQGPEFLTYFQNEAQLEKSRLLSDRFSAERPKGSFSTLEIQRTEQGDSAMYLCASSRTEPGYTFGSGTRLTVV.

The chain joins TRBV12-3 or TRBV12-4 to TRBJ1-6, with D uncertain. The CDR3 is 17 residues long. Trimming stripped 0 bases from V and 0 bases from J, with 9 bases between. The CDR3 reads CASSLARLSSYNSPLHF. Written as DNA, the CDR3 is TGTGCCAGCAGTTTAGCCAGACTGAGCTCCTATAATTCACCCCTCCACTTT.

This sequence joins TRBV20-1 and TRBJ2-3, with TRBD2 matching over 7 bases. V shed 2 bases and J 3 bases; nucleotides not matched to a gene: 11. The CDR3 runs to 16 residues. From germline, CDR1 is DFQATT and CDR2 SNEGSKA (reference sequence). CDR3 residues: CSARLVMGGRTDTQYF. The CDR3 DNA reads TGCAGTGCTAGACTGGTGATGGGCGGGAGAACAGATACGCAGTATTTT.